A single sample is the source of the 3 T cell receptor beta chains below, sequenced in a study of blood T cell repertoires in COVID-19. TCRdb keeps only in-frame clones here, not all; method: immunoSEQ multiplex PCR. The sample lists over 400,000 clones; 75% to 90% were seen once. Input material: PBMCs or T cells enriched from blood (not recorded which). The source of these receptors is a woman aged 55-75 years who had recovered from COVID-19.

The CDR3 protein is CASSDSGGRYEQYF. DNA for the CDR3: TGTGCCAGCAGTGACAGCGGGGGCAGATACGAGCAGTACTTC. The rearrangement links TRBV2 to TRBJ2-7; 8 nucleotides align to TRBD2. The CDR3 has 14 residues. CDR1 SNHLY and CDR2 FYNNEI come from the germline V gene. V dropped 3 bases and J dropped 4; count of bases not matched to a gene: 5.

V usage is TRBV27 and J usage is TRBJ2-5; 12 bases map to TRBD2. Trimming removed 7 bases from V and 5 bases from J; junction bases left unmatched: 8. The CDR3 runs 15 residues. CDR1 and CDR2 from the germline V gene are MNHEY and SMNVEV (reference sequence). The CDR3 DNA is TGTGCCAGCACCCCACTAGCGGGGGGTTTCGAGACCCAGTACTTC. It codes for CASTPLAGGFETQYF.

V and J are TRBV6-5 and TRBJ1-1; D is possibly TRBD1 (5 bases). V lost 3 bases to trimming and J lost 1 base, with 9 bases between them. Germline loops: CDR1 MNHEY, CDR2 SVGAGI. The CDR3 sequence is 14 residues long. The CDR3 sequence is CASSYVGGNTEAFF. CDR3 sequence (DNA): TGTGCCAGCAGTTATGTGGGGGGGAACACTGAAGCTTTCTTT.